What follows are 2 T cell receptor beta chains derived from one specimen sequenced in a study of CD8+CD57+ T cells in acquired aplastic anemia. The template for TCR beta VDJ and CDR3 sequence profiling was genomic DNA. MiXCR, run by TCRdb on the reads, gives a single entry per CDR3 protein. The sample has 200,000 to 250,000 distinct CDR3 sequences, about 37% seen once; the top ten hold more than 0.95%. Sequenced input: sorted CD4+, CD8+, or CD8+CD57+ T cells (not recorded which) from PBMCs. These receptors all stem from a human donor in good health, serving as a control.

With respect to this clonotype: Being one base from a much bigger clone, this may be a read error. DNA of the CDR3: TGCGGTGCTAGCGACAGACTGAACACTGAAGCTTTCTTT. It is translated as CGASDRLNTEAFF. The chain couples TRBV20-1 to TRBJ1-1, with D possibly TRBD1 on 5 matching bases. This CDR3 has 13 amino acids. Per germline, CDR1 DFQATT and CDR2 SNEGSKA (reference sequence).

This rearrangement joins TRBV7-9 to TRBJ1-1; 9 bases align to TRBD1. V lost 5 bases to trimming and J lost 0 bases; unmatched junction nucleotides: 4. Germline CDR1 reads SEHNR; CDR2 reads FQNEAQ (reference sequence). The CDR3 is made up of 15 amino acids. The CDR3: CASSGTGSVNTEAFF. In DNA form, the CDR3 reads TGTGCCAGCAGCGGGACAGGGAGTGTGAACACTGAAGCTTTCTTT.